This TCR beta chain was sequenced in a study of molecular identifiers for immune sequencing clone quantification. From the PCR reads, TCRdb called clonotypes with MiXCR, one entry per CDR3 protein. The sample contains around 320,000 distinct CDR3 sequences, about 22% of which appear only once. Of note for this clonotype: Its specificity is not known.

The CDR3 is 14 amino acids. Looked up from germline, CDR1 is SGHAT and CDR2 is FQNNGV. The germline V and J ends were trimmed by 6 bases and 0 bases, with 10 bases remaining between them. Study-level results: Over 98% of effector molecules, but under 1% in naive cells, were held by clones with more than 20 RNA copies.

Sorted naive CD8 T cells were those defined as CD8+CD4-CCR7+CD45RA+. The chain joins TRBV11-2 to TRBJ2-3, with D unclear. This clonotype was obtained from a human donor in good health. Some libraries in this study had Jurkat cell RNA spiked in. The specimen was naive CD8+ T cells from blood, with Jurkat cell RNA spiked in. Specified subset: FACS-sorted CD8+CD4-CCR7+CD45RA+ naive T cells. The CDR3 DNA sequence: TGTGCCAGCAGGTCCCTAACTAGCACAGATACGCAGTATTTT. The encoded protein is CASRSLTSTDTQYF.